The 22 T cell receptor beta chains listed next were all sequenced from one sample in a study of PD-1 blockade in classical Hodgkin lymphoma (dated by TCRdb to between 2020 and 2021). To prepare the library, the immunoSEQ multiplex PCR assay was applied. Held by TCRdb, this immuneACCESS table contains in-frame sequences only and omits some clones. Under half of the omission traces to an unresolved V gene where checked; the cause of the rest is unknown. This sample lists 24,000 or so clones; 81% were detected once. Around 19% of the sample is taken by the ten largest. The intended sense of this specimen's time point label: cycle 2 day 1 (C2D1) of nivolumab. Relapse after autologous stem cell transplantation had occurred in all trial patients, and cohorts A, B and C were distinguished by prior brentuximab vedotin exposure. The sequenced sample was peripheral blood mononuclear cells (PBMCs), obtained before the second cycle of nivolumab. The receptor source for this set is a human donor with classical Hodgkin lymphoma.

The chain combines TRBV5-6 with TRBJ2-1, with D tentatively TRBD2 (5 bases). This CDR3 has 13 residues. V was pared by 4 bases and J by 7 bases, with 12 bases between. Germline V lookup: CDR1 SGHDT, CDR2 YYEEEE. The CDR3 region has the DNA TGTGCCAGCAGCCCAAGCGAGGGTAATGAGCAGTTCTTC. Protein: CASSPSEGNEQFF.

This clone came up once. V gene TRBV2 combines with J gene TRBJ1-3; maybe TRBD1 (6 bases). Trimming pared 8 bases from V and 2 bases from J, leaving 22 bases between. Germline CDR1 SNHLY, CDR2 FYNNEI. CDR3 size: 17 residues. The CDR3: CASGPPPFRTAGNTIYF. The CDR3, as DNA: TGTGCCAGCGGCCCTCCCCCCTTCCGGACAGCTGGAAACACCATATATTTT.

In its sample, this clone was seen once. The chain combines TRBV30 with TRBJ2-4, with TRBD1 as a possible D gene (6 bases). CDR1 is GTSNPN, CDR2 SVGIG, per germline (reference sequence). Trimming removed 0 bases at V and 8 bases at J, with 8 bases between. The CDR3 consists of 12 residues. As DNA, the CDR3 is TGTGCCTGGAGTGTACAGGGTCACATTCAGTACTTC. Translated, it gives CAWSVQGHIQYF.

The chain is built from TRBV5-6 and TRBJ2-7; no firm D call. The V gene lost 0 bases and the J gene lost 4 bases, with 17 bases spanning the gap. This CDR3 is built from 16 residues. CDR1 and CDR2 (germline): SGHDT, YYEEEE. DNA of the CDR3: TGTGCCAGCAGCTTGGATCCGGTTGGCACCAAGTACGAGCAGTACTTC. Translated: CASSLDPVGTKYEQYF.

This chain connects TRBV18 to TRBJ2-1, with 15 nucleotides matching TRBD2. This CDR3 spans 17 amino acids. J lost 2 bases, V lost 5 bases, and 4 bases had no gene match. The germline gives CDR1 KGHSH, CDR2 LQKENI. CDR3 protein: CASSSGLAGGPYNEQFF. CDR3 bases: TGTGCCAGCTCATCGGGACTAGCGGGGGGTCCCTACAATGAGCAGTTCTTC.

The chain carries TRBV7-9 and TRBJ2-1; 11 bases line up with TRBD2. The CDR3 is made up of 17 amino acids. Germline CDR1 and CDR2: SEHNR and FQNEAQ (reference sequence). The junction had 12 bases not matched to a gene; V was cut back by 5 bases and J by 6 bases. Here the CDR3 DNA reads TGTGCCAGCAGCGAAACTAGCGGGGGAAGCCATCCCAATGAGCAGTTCTTC. Translated: CASSETSGGSHPNEQFF.

V usage is TRBV19 and J usage is TRBJ2-1; 7 bases line up with TRBD2. Per germline, CDR1 LNHDA and CDR2 SQIVND (reference sequence). The V segment lost 5 bases and the J segment 14 bases; nucleotides outside the gene matches: 12. The CDR3 loop spans 13 amino acids. The CDR3 nucleotides read TGTGCCAGTAGTCCGGGACTACCGCTTAGTAAGTTCTTC. Translated: CASSPGLPLSKFF.

This clone was found once. The rearrangement joins TRBV2 to TRBJ1-2; D possibly corresponds to TRBD1 (5 bases). Germline CDR1 SNHLY, CDR2 FYNNEI. The CDR3 has 15 residues. Trimming cost V 7 bases and J 4 bases, with 19 bases left between them. CDR3 region: CASTDTSGGFYGYTF. The CDR3 bases are TGTGCCAGCACCGATACCTCGGGGGGGTTCTATGGCTACACCTTC.

The CDR3 sequence is CASSYRAGVPFF. The CDR3 nucleotides read TGTGCCAGCAGTTACCGAGCGGGGGTCCCGTTCTTC. The chain employs TRBV6-5 and TRBJ2-1; 8 bases align to TRBD2. The V and J ends lost 2 bases and 15 bases, in that order; junction bases with no gene match: 6. The CDR3 spans 12 residues. Per the germline V gene, CDR1 is MNHEY and CDR2 is SVGAGI.

V is TRBV7-2 and J is TRBJ2-2; D possibly corresponds to TRBD2 (5 bases). Germline-derived CDR1 and CDR2 are SGHTA and FQGNSA. The CDR3 extends over 17 amino acids. V was clipped by 1 base and J by 1 base, with 13 bases between them. The CDR3 region is CASSLDVAFGNTGELFF. The CDR3 DNA follows: TGTGCCAGCAGCTTAGATGTAGCGTTTGGGAACACCGGGGAGCTGTTTTTT.

Worth noting for this clone: Other nucleotide sequences from this sample produce the same CDR3. The rearrangement uses TRBV5-1 and TRBJ1-1; D ambiguous. Between the trimmed V and J ends, which lost 0 bases and 2 bases, there was a span of 5 bases. This CDR3 is 13 amino acids long. Germline CDR1 reads SGHRS; CDR2 reads YFSETQ. The CDR3 is CASSLEGNTEAFF. The CDR3 DNA reads TGCGCCAGCAGCTTGGAGGGTAACACTGAAGCTTTCTTT.

This chain uses TRBV2 with TRBJ2-7, with D perhaps matching TRBD2 (6 bases). Trimming removed 7 bases at V and 6 bases at J, with 19 bases between. In germline, CDR1 is SNHLY, CDR2 FYNNEI. The CDR3 has 14 amino acids. This CDR3 is CASNDGGGRVEQYF. CDR3 DNA sequence: TGTGCCAGCAACGACGGTGGAGGGCGGGTCGAGCAGTACTTC.

The chain joins TRBV6-1 to TRBJ1-2, with D tentatively TRBD1 (6 bases). CDR1 and CDR2 from the germline V gene are MNHNS and SASEGT. The V end was cut by 7 bases, the J end by 4 bases, with 10 bases between. This CDR3 is built from 12 residues. CDR3 protein: CASKLTGYGYTF. DNA for the CDR3: TGTGCCAGCAAATTGACAGGCTATGGCTACACCTTC.

This clone was counted a few times. The V gene is TRBV7-2, the J gene TRBJ1-2; 10 bases align to TRBD1. The CDR3 extends over 15 amino acids. CDR1 is SGHTA and CDR2 is FQGNSA in the germline V gene. V lost 5 bases and J lost 4; bases outside the gene matches: 7. In DNA form, the CDR3 reads TGTGCCAGCAGCCTCGGACAGGGGGACCTCTATGGCTACACCTTC. It is translated as CASSLGQGDLYGYTF.

The chain carries TRBV29-1 and TRBJ1-1; D is perhaps TRBD1 (5 bases). The germline V gene has CDR1 SQVTM and CDR2 ANQGSEA. The CDR3 has 15 amino acids. The V and J ends lost 1 base and 1 base respectively, with 13 bases between them. For the CDR3, the DNA is TGCAGCGTTGAAGGCGCGGGACTGCCGAACACTGAAGCTTTCTTT. Its protein product is CSVEGAGLPNTEAFF.

This clone was counted a few times. The J gene is TRBJ2-2, the V gene TRBV4-2; 9 bases are a match to TRBD1. The CDR3 consists of 16 residues. The trim removed 0 bases at V and 7 bases at J, leaving 6 bases unmatched. The germline V gene has CDR1 LGHNA and CDR2 YNFKEQ. The CDR3 spells CASSQDTGGANGELFF. CDR3 DNA: TGTGCCAGCAGCCAAGACACAGGGGGCGCGAACGGGGAGCTGTTTTTT.

The chain recombines TRBV19 with TRBJ2-6, with D tentatively TRBD1 (5 bases). There are 18 residues in the CDR3. CDR1 LNHDA and CDR2 SQIVND come from the germline V gene (reference sequence). With 3 bases removed from V and 0 bases from J, the gap between germline ends came to 15 bases. This CDR3 reads CASSMRQSGFSGANVLTF. Written as DNA, the CDR3 is TGTGCCAGTAGTATGCGCCAATCAGGGTTCTCTGGGGCCAACGTCCTGACTTTC.

V gene TRBV5-1 combines with J gene TRBJ2-5, with 7 bases that match TRBD1. The DNA end is a closer match to TRBJ2-7, so the J assignment may be wrong. This CDR3 is built from 15 residues. Germline CDR1 is SGHRS and CDR2 is YFSETQ. CDR3 coding DNA: TGCGCCAGCAGCCCGACCGGGACAGCAGCCTACGAGCAGTACTTC. It encodes CASSPTGTAAYEQYF.

This clone was counted a few times. This same CDR3 is encoded by further DNA sequences in the sample. The chain couples TRBV19 to TRBJ2-5; possibly TRBD2 for D (5 bases). This CDR3 is built from 14 residues. Looked up from germline, CDR1 is LNHDA and CDR2 is SQIVND (reference sequence). The V end lost 1 base, the J end lost 2 bases, and 8 bases lay between the germline ends. CDR3 region: CASSIGSGQETQYF. Written as DNA, the CDR3 is TGTGCCAGTAGTATAGGGAGCGGTCAAGAGACCCAGTACTTC. The full variable domain, in which reference TRBV19 and TRBJ2-5 provide the parts outside the CDR3, is DGGITQSPKYLFRKEGQNVTLSCEQNLNHDAMYWYRQDPGQGLRLIYYSQIVNDFQKGDIAEGYSVSREKKESFPLTVTSAQKNPTAFYLCASSIGSGQETQYFGPGTRLLVL.

V and J are TRBV4-1 and TRBJ1-1, with D unclear. Trimming left V 0 bases short and J 4 bases short, with 6 bases between. The CDR3 length is 13 residues. The germline CDR1 and CDR2 sequences are MGHRA and YSYEKL. DNA of the CDR3: TGCGCCAGCAGCCAAGACTCGGGCACTGAAGCTTTCTTT. As protein: CASSQDSGTEAFF.

The CDR3 here is CSVASSDYNEQFF. Written as DNA, the CDR3 is TGCAGCGTTGCCAGCTCGGATTACAATGAGCAGTTCTTC. This sequence joins TRBV29-1 and TRBJ2-1; D remains unclear. In germline, CDR1 is SQVTM, CDR2 ANQGSEA. This CDR3 has 13 amino acids. V lost 4 bases and J 4 bases, leaving 11 bases between the germline ends.

V and J are TRBV25-1 and TRBJ2-2, with 9 bases lining up with TRBD2. The V gene end was trimmed by 3 bases and the J gene end by 1 base; junction bases not matched to a gene: 9. Per the germline V gene, CDR1 is MGHDK and CDR2 is SYGVNS. The CDR3 consists of 18 residues. CDR3 residues: CASSDTPSTSGNTGELFF. The CDR3 DNA follows: TGTGCCAGCAGTGATACCCCTTCGACTAGCGGGAACACCGGGGAGCTGTTTTTT.